This T cell receptor (beta chain) originates from a study of cytomegalovirus exposure and HLA in healthy donors. The primer mix had 60 Vbeta and 13 Jbeta primers. Data came from immunoSEQ multiplex PCR; TCRdb stores just in-frame clones and leaves some out. The table records about 120,000 clones, less than 85% of them present only once. This CDR3 has 16 residues. V lost 4 bases and J 4 bases, leaving 16 bases between the germline ends. CDR1 and CDR2 from the germline V gene are MGHRA and YSYEKL. Material for sequencing was PBMCs. The genes are TRBV4-1 and TRBJ1-4, with TRBD1 as a possible D gene (5 bases). The clonotype was recovered from a man aged 25 to 40 in good health and CMV-seropositive. CDR3 sequence: CASSLPAGQRNEKLFF. In DNA, the CDR3 is TGCGCCAGCAGCCTCCCAGCGGGGCAGCGTAATGAAAAACTGTTTTTT.